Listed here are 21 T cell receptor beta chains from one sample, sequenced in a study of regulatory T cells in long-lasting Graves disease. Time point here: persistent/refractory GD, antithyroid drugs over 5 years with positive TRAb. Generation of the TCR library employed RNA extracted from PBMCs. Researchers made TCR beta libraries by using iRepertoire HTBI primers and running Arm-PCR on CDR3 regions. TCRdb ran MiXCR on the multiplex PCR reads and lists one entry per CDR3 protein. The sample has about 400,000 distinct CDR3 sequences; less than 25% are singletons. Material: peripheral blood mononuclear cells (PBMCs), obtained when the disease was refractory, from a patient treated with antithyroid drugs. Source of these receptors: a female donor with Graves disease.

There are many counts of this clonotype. CDR3 in amino acids: CASSELRTVNYEQYF. The CDR3 bases are TGTGCCAGCAGTGAACTACGGACAGTAAACTACGAGCAGTACTTC. J is TRBJ2-7 and V is TRBV6-1, with D possibly being TRBD1 (6 bases). CDR1 and CDR2 from the germline V gene are MNHNS and SASEGT. Trimming removed 2 bases at V and 3 bases at J, with 14 bases between. CDR3 length equals 15 residues.

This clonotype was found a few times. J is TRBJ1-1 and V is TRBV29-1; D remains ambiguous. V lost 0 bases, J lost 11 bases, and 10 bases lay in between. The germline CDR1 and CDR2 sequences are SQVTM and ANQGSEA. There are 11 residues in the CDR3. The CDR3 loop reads CSVEEGIGAFF. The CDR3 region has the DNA TGCAGCGTTGAAGAGGGCATAGGCGCTTTCTTT. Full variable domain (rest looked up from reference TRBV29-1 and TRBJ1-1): SAVISQKPSRDICQRGTSLTIQCQVDSQVTMMFWYRQQPGQSLTLIATANQGSEATYESGFVIDKFPISRPNLTFSTLTVSNMSPEDSSIYLCSVEEGIGAFFGQGTRLTVV.

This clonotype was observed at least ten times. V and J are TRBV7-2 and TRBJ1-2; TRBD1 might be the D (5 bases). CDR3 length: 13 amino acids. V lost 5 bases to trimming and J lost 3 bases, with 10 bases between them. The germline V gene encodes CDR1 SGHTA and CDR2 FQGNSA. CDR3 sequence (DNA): TGTGCCAGCAGCCCGCAGGGTGACTATGGCTACACCTTC. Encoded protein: CASSPQGDYGYTF.

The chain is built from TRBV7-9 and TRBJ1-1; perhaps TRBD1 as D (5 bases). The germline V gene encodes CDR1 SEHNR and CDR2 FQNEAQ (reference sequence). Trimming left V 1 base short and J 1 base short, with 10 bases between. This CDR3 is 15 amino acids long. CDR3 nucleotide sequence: TGTGCCAGCAGCTTAGACGGGACCGAGAACACTGAAGCTTTCTTT. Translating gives CASSLDGTENTEAFF. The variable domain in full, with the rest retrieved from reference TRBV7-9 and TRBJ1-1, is DTGVSQNPRHKITKRGQNVTFRCDPISEHNRLYWYRQTLGQGPEFLTYFQNEAQLEKSRLLSDRFSAERPKGSFSTLEIQRTEQGDSAMYLCASSLDGTENTEAFFGQGTRLTVV.

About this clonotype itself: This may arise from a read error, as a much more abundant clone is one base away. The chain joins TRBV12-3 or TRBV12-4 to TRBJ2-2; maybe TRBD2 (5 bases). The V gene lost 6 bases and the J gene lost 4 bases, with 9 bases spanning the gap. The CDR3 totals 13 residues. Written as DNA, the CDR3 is TGTGCCAGCAGACTAGTGCTCACCGGGGAGCTGTTTTTT. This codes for CASRLVLTGELFF.

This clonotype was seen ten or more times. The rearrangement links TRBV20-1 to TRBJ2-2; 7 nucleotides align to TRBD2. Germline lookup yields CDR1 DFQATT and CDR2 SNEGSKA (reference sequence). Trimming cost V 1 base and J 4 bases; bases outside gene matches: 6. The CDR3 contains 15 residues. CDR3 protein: CSARGGGVGTGELFF. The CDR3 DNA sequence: TGCAGTGCTAGAGGGGGGGGAGTTGGCACCGGGGAGCTGTTTTTT.

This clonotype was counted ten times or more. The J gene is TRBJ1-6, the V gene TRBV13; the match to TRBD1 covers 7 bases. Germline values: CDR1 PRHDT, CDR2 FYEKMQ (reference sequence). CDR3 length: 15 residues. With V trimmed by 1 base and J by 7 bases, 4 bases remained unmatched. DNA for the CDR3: TGTGCCAGCAGCTTAGCCGGGACAGTGAATTCACCCCTCCACTTT. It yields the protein CASSLAGTVNSPLHF.

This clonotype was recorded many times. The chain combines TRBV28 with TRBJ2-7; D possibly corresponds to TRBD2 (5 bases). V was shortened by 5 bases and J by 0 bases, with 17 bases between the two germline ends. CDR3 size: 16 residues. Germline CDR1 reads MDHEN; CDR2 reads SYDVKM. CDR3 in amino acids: CASSPPYSASSYEQYF. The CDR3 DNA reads TGTGCCAGCAGTCCACCCTATAGCGCTAGCTCCTACGAGCAGTACTTC.

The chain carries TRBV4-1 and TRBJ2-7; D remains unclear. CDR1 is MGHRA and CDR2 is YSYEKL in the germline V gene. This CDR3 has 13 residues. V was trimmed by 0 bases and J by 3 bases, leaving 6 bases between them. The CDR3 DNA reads TGCGCCAGCAGCCAAGATCAGGTCTACGAGCAGTACTTC. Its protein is CASSQDQVYEQYF.

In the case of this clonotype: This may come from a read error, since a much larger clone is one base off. For the CDR3, the DNA is TGTGCCAGCAGTCCAGACAGGGTCGTTTTCTCTTTCTTT. This codes for CASSPDRVVFSFF. The chain is built from TRBV12-3 or TRBV12-4 and TRBJ1-1; TRBD1 matches at 7 bases. J was trimmed by 12 bases and V by 5 bases; bases with no gene match: 12. The CDR3 loop spans 13 amino acids.

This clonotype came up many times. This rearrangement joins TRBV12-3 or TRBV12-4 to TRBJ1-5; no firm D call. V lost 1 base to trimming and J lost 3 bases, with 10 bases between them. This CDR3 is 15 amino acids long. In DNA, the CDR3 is TGTGCCAGCAGTTTAGGGGCGGACCCCAATCAGCCCCAGCATTTT. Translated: CASSLGADPNQPQHF.

CDR3 loop: CATLPPLANDEQFF. In DNA form, the CDR3 reads TGTGCCACCCTCCCCCCCCTCGCGAACGATGAGCAGTTCTTC. V and J are TRBV28 and TRBJ2-1; unclear D gene. V was cut by 10 bases and J by 8 bases, with 21 bases left in between. There are 14 residues in the CDR3. Germline CDR1 is MDHEN and CDR2 is SYDVKM.

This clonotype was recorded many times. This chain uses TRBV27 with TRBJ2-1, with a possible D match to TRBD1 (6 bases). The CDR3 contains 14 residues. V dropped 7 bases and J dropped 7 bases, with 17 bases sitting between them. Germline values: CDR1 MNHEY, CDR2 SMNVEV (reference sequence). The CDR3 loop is CASTSLGTGNEQFF. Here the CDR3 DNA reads TGTGCCAGCACTTCACTAGGTACAGGGAATGAGCAGTTCTTC.

The CDR3 reads CASSLEGGNTGELFF. DNA for the CDR3: TGCGCCAGCAGCTTGGAGGGAGGGAACACCGGGGAGCTGTTTTTT. The V call is TRBV5-1, the J call TRBJ2-2; a weak D match, TRBD2 (6 bases). The germline CDR1 and CDR2 sequences are SGHRS and YFSETQ. The CDR3 spans 15 residues. Trimming left V 0 bases short and J 1 base short, with 7 bases between.

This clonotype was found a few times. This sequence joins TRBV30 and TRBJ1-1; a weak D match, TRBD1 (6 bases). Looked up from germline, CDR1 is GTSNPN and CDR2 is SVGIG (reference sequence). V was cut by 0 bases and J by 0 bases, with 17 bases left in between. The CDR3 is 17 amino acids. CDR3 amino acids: CAWSVWAGATLNTEAFF. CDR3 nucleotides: TGTGCCTGGAGTGTTTGGGCAGGGGCGACTCTGAACACTGAAGCTTTCTTT.

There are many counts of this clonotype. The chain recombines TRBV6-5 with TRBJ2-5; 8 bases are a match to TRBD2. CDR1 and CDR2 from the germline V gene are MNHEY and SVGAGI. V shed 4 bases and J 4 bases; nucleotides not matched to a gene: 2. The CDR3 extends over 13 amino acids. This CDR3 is CASSWAGGETQYF. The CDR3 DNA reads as TGTGCCAGCAGTTGGGCGGGAGGAGAGACCCAGTACTTC.

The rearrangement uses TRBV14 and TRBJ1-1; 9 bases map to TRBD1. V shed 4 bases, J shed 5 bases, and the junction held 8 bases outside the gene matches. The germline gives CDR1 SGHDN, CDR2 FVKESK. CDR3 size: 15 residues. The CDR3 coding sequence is TGTGCCAGCAGCCTAACAGGGGGCCCTAAGACTGAAGCTTTCTTT. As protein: CASSLTGGPKTEAFF. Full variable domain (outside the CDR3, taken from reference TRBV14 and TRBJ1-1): EAGVTQFPSHSVIEKGQTVTLRCDPISGHDNLYWYRRVMGKEIKFLLHFVKESKQDESGMPNNRFLAERTGGTYSTLKVQPAELEDSGVYFCASSLTGGPKTEAFFGQGTRLTVV.

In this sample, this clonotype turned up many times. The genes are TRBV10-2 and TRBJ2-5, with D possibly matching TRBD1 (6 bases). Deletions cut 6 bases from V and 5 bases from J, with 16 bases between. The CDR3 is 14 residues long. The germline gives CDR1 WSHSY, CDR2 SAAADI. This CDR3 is CASSGTSMGETQYF. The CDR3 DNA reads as TGCGCCAGCAGCGGGACATCCATGGGGGAGACCCAGTACTTC.

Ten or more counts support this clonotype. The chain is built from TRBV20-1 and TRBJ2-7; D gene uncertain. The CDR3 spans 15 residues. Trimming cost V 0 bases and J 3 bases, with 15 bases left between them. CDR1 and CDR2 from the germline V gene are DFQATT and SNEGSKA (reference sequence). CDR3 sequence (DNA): TGCAGTGCTAGAGAATTTGGGTATGTCTACTACGAGCAGTACTTC. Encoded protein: CSAREFGYVYYEQYF.

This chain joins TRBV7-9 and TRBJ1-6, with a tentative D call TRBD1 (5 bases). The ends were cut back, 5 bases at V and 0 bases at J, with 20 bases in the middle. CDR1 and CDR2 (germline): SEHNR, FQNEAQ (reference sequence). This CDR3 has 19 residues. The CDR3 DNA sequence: TGTGCCAGCAGCACCCGGTGGGGTCCAGGGAGCTCCTATAATTCACCCCTCCACTTT. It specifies CASSTRWGPGSSYNSPLHF. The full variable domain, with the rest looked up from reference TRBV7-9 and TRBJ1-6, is DTGVSQNPRHKITKRGQNVTFRCDPISEHNRLYWYRQTLGQGPEFLTYFQNEAQLEKSRLLSDRFSAERPKGSFSTLEIQRTEQGDSAMYLCASSTRWGPGSSYNSPLHFGNGTRLTVT.

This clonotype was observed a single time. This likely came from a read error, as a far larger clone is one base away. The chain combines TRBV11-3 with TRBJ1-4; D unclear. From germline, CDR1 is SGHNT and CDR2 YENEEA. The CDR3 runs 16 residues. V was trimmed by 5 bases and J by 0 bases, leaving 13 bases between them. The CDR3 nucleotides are TGTGCCAGCAGCCTATTAGTGAGTGCAACTAATGAAAAACTGTTTTTT. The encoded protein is CASSLLVSATNEKLFF.